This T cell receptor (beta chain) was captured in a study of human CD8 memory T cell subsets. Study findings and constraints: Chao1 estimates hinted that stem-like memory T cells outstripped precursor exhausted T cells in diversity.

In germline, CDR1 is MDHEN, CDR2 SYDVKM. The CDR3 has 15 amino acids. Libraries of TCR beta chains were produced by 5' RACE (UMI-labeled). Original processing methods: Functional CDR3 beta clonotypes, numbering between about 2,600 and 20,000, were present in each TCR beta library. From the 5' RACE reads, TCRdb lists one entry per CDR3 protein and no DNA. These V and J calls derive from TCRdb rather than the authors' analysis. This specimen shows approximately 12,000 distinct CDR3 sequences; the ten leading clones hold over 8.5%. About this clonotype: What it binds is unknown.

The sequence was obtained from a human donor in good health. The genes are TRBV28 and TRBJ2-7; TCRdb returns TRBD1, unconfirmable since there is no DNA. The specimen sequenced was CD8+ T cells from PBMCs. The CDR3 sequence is CASSFLGGVTYEQYF.